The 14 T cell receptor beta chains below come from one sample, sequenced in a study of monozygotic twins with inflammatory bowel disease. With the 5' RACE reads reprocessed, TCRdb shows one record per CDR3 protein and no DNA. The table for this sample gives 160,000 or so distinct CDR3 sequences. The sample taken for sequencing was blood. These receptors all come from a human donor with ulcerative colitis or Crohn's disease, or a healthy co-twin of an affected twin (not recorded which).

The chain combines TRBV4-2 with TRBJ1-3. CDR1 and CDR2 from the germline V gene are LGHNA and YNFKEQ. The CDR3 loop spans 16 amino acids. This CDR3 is CASSQEPSGSGNTIYF.

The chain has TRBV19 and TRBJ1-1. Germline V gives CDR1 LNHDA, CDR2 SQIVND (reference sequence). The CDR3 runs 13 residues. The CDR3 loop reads CASSITRDTEAFF.

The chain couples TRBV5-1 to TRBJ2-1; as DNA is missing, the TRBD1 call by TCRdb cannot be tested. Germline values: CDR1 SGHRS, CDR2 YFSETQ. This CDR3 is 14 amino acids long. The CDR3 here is CASSLGTGYNEQFF.

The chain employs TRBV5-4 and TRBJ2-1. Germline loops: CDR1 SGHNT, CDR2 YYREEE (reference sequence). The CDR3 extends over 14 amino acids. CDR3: CASSFRSSYNEQFF.

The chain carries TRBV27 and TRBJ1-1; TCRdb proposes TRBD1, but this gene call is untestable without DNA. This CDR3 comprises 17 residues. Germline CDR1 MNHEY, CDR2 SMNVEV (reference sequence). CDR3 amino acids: CASSLRTGGFGLTEAFF.

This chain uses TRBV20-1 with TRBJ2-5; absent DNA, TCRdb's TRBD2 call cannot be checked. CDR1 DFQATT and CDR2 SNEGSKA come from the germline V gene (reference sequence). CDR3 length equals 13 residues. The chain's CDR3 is CSATRRIGETQYF.

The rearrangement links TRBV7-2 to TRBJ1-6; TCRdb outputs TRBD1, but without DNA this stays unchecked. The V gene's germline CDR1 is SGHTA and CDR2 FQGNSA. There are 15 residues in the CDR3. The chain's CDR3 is CASSLGGQGYSPLHF.

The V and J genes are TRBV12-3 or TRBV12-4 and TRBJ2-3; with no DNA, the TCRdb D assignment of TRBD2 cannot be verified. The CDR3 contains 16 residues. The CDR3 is CASRATSGSGTDTQYF.

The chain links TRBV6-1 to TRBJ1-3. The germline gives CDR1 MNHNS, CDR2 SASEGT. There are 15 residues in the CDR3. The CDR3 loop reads CASTPTGTFGNTIYF.

The CDR3 sequence is CAISPETGGETQYF. V usage is TRBV10-3 and J usage is TRBJ2-5; no DNA is available, so the TRBD1 call from TCRdb remains unchecked. The CDR3 runs to 14 residues. The germline CDR1 and CDR2 sequences are ENHRY and SYGVKD.

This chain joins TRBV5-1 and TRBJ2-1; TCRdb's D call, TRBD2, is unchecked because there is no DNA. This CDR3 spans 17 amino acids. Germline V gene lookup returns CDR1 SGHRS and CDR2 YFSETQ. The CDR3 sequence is CASSGKTSEPPPREQFF.

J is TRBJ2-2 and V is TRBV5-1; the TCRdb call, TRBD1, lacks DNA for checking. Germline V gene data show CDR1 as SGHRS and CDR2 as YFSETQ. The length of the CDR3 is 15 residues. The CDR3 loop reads CASSSQGLNTGELFF.

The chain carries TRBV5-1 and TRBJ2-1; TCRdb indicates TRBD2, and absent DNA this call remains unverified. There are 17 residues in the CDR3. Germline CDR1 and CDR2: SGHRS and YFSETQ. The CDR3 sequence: CASSILLAGGSYNEQFF. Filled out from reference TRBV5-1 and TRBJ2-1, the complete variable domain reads KAGVTQTPRYLIKTRGQQVTLSCSPISGHRSVSWYQQTPGQGLQFLFEYFSETQRNKGNFPGRFSGRQFSNSRSEMNVSTLELGDSALYLCASSILLAGGSYNEQFFGPGTRLTVL.

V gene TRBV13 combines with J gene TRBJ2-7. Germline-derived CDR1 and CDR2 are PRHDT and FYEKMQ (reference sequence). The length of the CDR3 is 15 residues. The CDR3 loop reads CASSLGREQTYEQYF.